One sample yielded the 32 T cell receptor beta chains listed below, sequenced in a study of CD8+CD57+ T cells in acquired aplastic anemia. Patients chosen for sequencing had CD8+CD57+ cells that had expanded, as shown by flow cytometry. It was genomic DNA that served as the template for profiling TCR beta VDJ and CDR3. TCRdb reprocessed the reads with MiXCR, giving one entry per CDR3 protein. The repertoire consists of some 170,000 distinct CDR3 sequences, with over 55% occurring once and the leading ten covering 35% to 60%. Sample: sorted CD4+, CD8+, or CD8+CD57+ T cells (not recorded which) from PBMCs. The receptors originated from a human donor with aplastic anemia.

The V call is TRBV19, the J call TRBJ1-2; D possibly corresponds to TRBD1 (6 bases). Germline assignment: CDR1 LNHDA and CDR2 SQIVND (reference sequence). The CDR3 has 13 residues. Trimming took off 10 bases at V and 2 bases at J, with 14 bases between the two ends. As DNA, the CDR3 is TGTGCCACCCGACAGGCCACAAACTATGGCTACACCTTC. This encodes CATRQATNYGYTF.

The chain joins TRBV7-3 to TRBJ2-5; D gene unclear. Trimming took off 2 bases at V and 7 bases at J, with 14 bases between the two ends. CDR1 is SGHTA and CDR2 is FQGTGA in the germline V gene. The CDR3 contains 14 residues. The CDR3 loop reads CASSLAASYGTQYF. CDR3 DNA: TGTGCCAGCAGCTTAGCAGCAAGCTATGGGACCCAGTACTTC. The full variable domain, with the rest looked up from reference TRBV7-3 and TRBJ2-5, is GAGVSQTPSNKVTEKGKYVELRCDPISGHTALYWYRQSLGQGPEFLIYFQGTGAADDSGLPNDRFFAVRPEGSVSTLKIQRTERGDSAVYLCASSLAASYGTQYFGPGTRLLVL.

The rearrangement uses TRBV6-6 and TRBJ2-5, with D possibly TRBD1 on 5 matching bases. The germline gives CDR1 MNHNY, CDR2 SVGAGI (reference sequence). CDR3 length equals 16 residues. Trimming took off 5 bases at V and 4 bases at J, with 20 bases between the two ends. CDR3 nucleotides: TGTGCCAGCAGTAGGGGCTTGAGCGTCCCCCGAGAGACCCAGTACTTC. Encoded protein: CASSRGLSVPRETQYF.

The chain is built from TRBV6-4 and TRBJ2-2, with a possible D match to TRBD2 (5 bases). This CDR3 comprises 14 residues. V was clipped by 3 bases and J by 3 bases, with 8 bases between them. Germline-derived CDR1 and CDR2 are MRHNA and SNTAGT. The CDR3 protein is CASSEGSDTGELFF. The CDR3 DNA sequence: TGTGCCAGCAGTGAGGGGAGCGACACCGGGGAGCTGTTTTTT.

This clonotype turned up a few times. The gene calls are TRBV15 and TRBJ1-6; 7 bases align to TRBD1. This CDR3 contains 14 residues. In germline, CDR1 is LNHNV, CDR2 YYDKDF (reference sequence). V dropped 3 bases and J dropped 5; count of bases not matched to a gene: 1. The CDR3 sequence is CATSSDRDNSPLHF. CDR3 nucleotide sequence: TGTGCCACCAGCAGTGACAGGGATAATTCACCCCTCCACTTT. The variable domain in full, with the rest retrieved from reference TRBV15 and TRBJ1-6, is DAMVIQNPRYQVTQFGKPVTLSCSQTLNHNVMYWYQQKSSQAPKLLFHYYDKDFNNEADTPDNFQSRRPNTSFCFLDIRSPGLGDTAMYLCATSSDRDNSPLHFGNGTRLTVT.

This sequence joins TRBV6-5 and TRBJ2-7, with D unclear. V lost 5 bases to trimming and J lost 3 bases, with 11 bases between them. Germline values: CDR1 MNHEY, CDR2 SVGAGI. There are 13 residues in the CDR3. CDR3 nucleotides: TGTGCCAGCAGTGTAACAGCATTCTACGAGCAGTACTTC. Amino acids: CASSVTAFYEQYF.

This clonotype was observed a handful of times. The rearrangement links TRBV10-3 to TRBJ2-7; possible D gene TRBD2, 5 bases. The CDR3 runs to 12 residues. The germline V gene encodes CDR1 ENHRY and CDR2 SYGVKD. The V end was cut by 6 bases, the J end by 0 bases, with 6 bases between. CDR3 protein: CAIRGDSYEQYF. CDR3 nucleotides: TGTGCCATCAGGGGAGACTCCTACGAGCAGTACTTC.

This chain links TRBV15 with TRBJ2-1; no reliable D call. Trimming took 5 bases from V and 6 from J, leaving 5 bases between them. This CDR3 has 11 amino acids. Germline CDR1 LNHNV, CDR2 YYDKDF (reference sequence). DNA for the CDR3: TGTGCCACCAGCTGGGTCAATGAGCAGTTCTTC. This translates into CATSWVNEQFF. Supplemented by reference TRBV15 and TRBJ2-1, the full variable domain reads DAMVIQNPRYQVTQFGKPVTLSCSQTLNHNVMYWYQQKSSQAPKLLFHYYDKDFNNEADTPDNFQSRRPNTSFCFLDIRSPGLGDTAMYLCATSWVNEQFFGPGTRLTVL.

This clonotype appeared many times. This chain uses TRBV14 with TRBJ2-7; D unclear. Germline assignment: CDR1 SGHDN and CDR2 FVKESK. V dropped 2 bases and J dropped 3 bases, with 17 bases sitting between them. The CDR3 spans 16 residues. The CDR3 DNA is TGTGCCAGCAGCCAACAACGGCGTAAACCCAACTACGAGCAGTACGTC. It is translated as CASSQQRRKPNYEQYV.

The chain joins TRBV6-5 to TRBJ1-3, with D tentatively TRBD1 (5 bases). CDR3 length: 15 residues. The V end was cut by 5 bases, the J end by 4 bases, with 15 bases between. Germline V gene data show CDR1 as MNHEY and CDR2 as SVGAGI. CDR3 loop: CASSPPGGAGNTIYF. CDR3 DNA: TGTGCCAGCAGTCCTCCGGGCGGGGCAGGAAACACCATATATTTT.

The chain has TRBV20-1 and TRBJ1-4; weak D call: TRBD1 (6 bases). The CDR3 sequence is 13 residues long. V was shortened by 4 bases and J by 8 bases, with 14 bases between the two germline ends. The germline CDR1 and CDR2 sequences are DFQATT and SNEGSKA (reference sequence). Here the CDR3 DNA reads TGCAGTGCTAAGAGGGGGTCGAACGAAAAACTGTTTTTT. Protein product: CSAKRGSNEKLFF.

This sequence joins TRBV2 and TRBJ1-2; D is unclear. Trimming left V 3 bases short and J 7 bases short, with 3 bases between. The CDR3 has 10 amino acids. Germline V gives CDR1 SNHLY, CDR2 FYNNEI. The CDR3 nucleotides read TGTGCCAGCAGTGACCCTGGCTACACCTTC. It is translated as CASSDPGYTF.

The V and J genes are TRBV2 and TRBJ2-2, with 8 bases aligning to TRBD2. The CDR3 runs to 20 residues. V shed 5 bases and J 4 bases; nucleotides not matched to a gene: 21. The V gene's germline CDR1 is SNHLY and CDR2 FYNNEI. The CDR3 sequence is CASSSPGLELVDRFTGELFF. CDR3 nucleotide sequence: TGTGCCAGCAGTAGTCCGGGACTAGAGTTGGTAGATCGCTTCACCGGGGAGCTGTTTTTT.

This clonotype has ten or more counts. CDR3 loop: CASSTNSLAKNEQFF. The CDR3 coding sequence is TGTGCCAGCAGCACCAATTCCTTAGCCAAAAATGAGCAGTTCTTC. The V gene is TRBV7-6, the J gene TRBJ2-1; D gene uncertain. Germline values: CDR1 SGHVS, CDR2 FNYEAQ. The length of the CDR3 is 15 residues. Trimming stripped 5 bases from V and 7 bases from J, with 18 bases between. Based on the CDR3 plus reference TRBV7-6 and TRBJ2-1, the full variable domain is GAGVSQSPRYKVTKRGQDVALRCDPISGHVSLYWYRQALGQGPEFLTYFNYEAQQDKSGLPNDRFSAERPEGSISTLTIQRTEQRDSAMYRCASSTNSLAKNEQFFGPGTRLTVL.

The CDR3 nucleotides read TGTGCCAGCAGTGAGGACAGGCATGGCTATGGCTACACCTTC. Protein: CASSEDRHGYGYTF. The chain recombines TRBV25-1 with TRBJ1-2; 7 bases match TRBD1. V lost 3 bases to trimming and J lost 4 bases; unmatched junction nucleotides: 5. Germline lookup yields CDR1 MGHDK and CDR2 SYGVNS. CDR3 length equals 14 residues.

This clonotype was detected only a few times. The chain has TRBV15 and TRBJ2-6, with D unresolved. The CDR3 has 13 amino acids. The germline gives CDR1 LNHNV, CDR2 YYDKDF (reference sequence). Between the trimmed V and J ends, which lost 11 bases and 1 base, there was a span of 9 bases. For the CDR3, the DNA is TGTGCCTCTGCCGTTTCTGGGGCCAACGTCCTGACTTTC. It is translated as CASAVSGANVLTF.

The V call is TRBV29-1, the J call TRBJ2-1; D is unclear. This CDR3 comprises 12 residues. The V gene's germline CDR1 is SQVTM and CDR2 ANQGSEA. The V end was cut by 3 bases, the J end by 4 bases, with 7 bases between. This chain's CDR3 is CSVEGQYNEQFF. As DNA, the CDR3 is TGCAGCGTTGAGGGCCAGTACAATGAGCAGTTCTTC.

This chain joins TRBV24-1 and TRBJ2-7; TRBD2 agrees at 7 bases. V was pared by 3 bases and J by 5 bases, with 6 bases of the junction left unmatched. CDR1 is KGHDR and CDR2 is SFDVKD in the germline V gene. The CDR3 runs to 14 residues. CDR3 region: CATSDGGGDHEQYV. The CDR3 DNA sequence: TGTGCCACCAGTGATGGGGGGGGGGACCACGAGCAGTACGTC.

The sample holds many counts of this clonotype. This chain connects TRBV6-2 or TRBV6-3 to TRBJ2-7; tentative D call: TRBD2 (5 bases). The CDR3 spans 13 residues. Germline assignment: CDR1 MNHEY and CDR2 SVGEGT. CDR3 in amino acids: CASSNSWAGEQYV. In DNA, the CDR3 is TGTGCCAGCAGTAACTCCTGGGCGGGCGAGCAGTACGTC.

This chain uses TRBV19 with TRBJ1-5; D is possibly TRBD1 (5 bases). Per the germline V gene, CDR1 is LNHDA and CDR2 is SQIVND (reference sequence). Trimming removed 7 bases from V and 6 bases from J, with 10 bases in between. CDR3 length: 12 amino acids. The CDR3 sequence is CASNQGAQPQHF. In DNA form, the CDR3 reads TGTGCCAGTAACCAGGGTGCTCAGCCCCAGCATTTT.

The J gene is TRBJ1-1, the V gene TRBV20-1; D gene ambiguous. There are 11 residues in the CDR3. Germline V gene lookup returns CDR1 DFQATT and CDR2 SNEGSKA (reference sequence). V was shortened by 6 bases and J by 8 bases, with 13 bases between the two germline ends. CDR3 in DNA: TGCAGTGCCGCGATTGGATCCGAAGCTTTCTTT. Residues: CSAAIGSEAFF.

In DNA, the CDR3 is TGCGCCAGCAGCGCTGTCCGGGACACTACTGAAGCTTTCTTT. Its protein product is CASSAVRDTTEAFF. V is TRBV5-1 and J is TRBJ1-1; perhaps TRBD1 as D (6 bases). This CDR3 spans 14 amino acids. Germline V CDR1 and CDR2: SGHRS, YFSETQ. The V and J ends lost 4 bases and 5 bases respectively, with 15 bases between them.

The CDR3 sequence is CSVPRVGYMNTEAFF. In DNA form, the CDR3 reads TGCAGCGTGCCGAGGGTCGGGTATATGAACACTGAAGCTTTCTTT. This chain joins TRBV29-1 and TRBJ1-1; no definite D call. Germline assignment: CDR1 SQVTM and CDR2 ANQGSEA. This CDR3 is 15 amino acids long. V was shortened by 6 bases and J by 0 bases, with 17 bases between the two germline ends.

This clonotype occurred once. At one of its ends the junction is not consistent with the germline gene, which may arise from a read error. This chain joins TRBV2 and TRBJ1-4; 8 bases match TRBD1. In germline, CDR1 is SNHLY, CDR2 FYNNEI. The CDR3 runs to 18 residues. DNA for the CDR3: TGCGCCAGCAGCTCGGCAGGGGGCCTTACTCGAACTAATGAAAAACTGTTTTTT. Amino acids: CASSSAGGLTRTNEKLFF.

The chain is built from TRBV29-1 and TRBJ2-1; 8 bases match TRBD1. Germline assignment: CDR1 SQVTM and CDR2 ANQGSEA. V shed 6 bases, J shed 4 bases, and the junction held 8 bases outside the gene matches. This CDR3 comprises 14 residues. CDR3 nucleotide sequence: TGCAGCGTAGCCGGGACAGGTGTTTACAATGAGCAGTTCTTC. Its protein product is CSVAGTGVYNEQFF.

Ten or more counts support this clonotype. The chain employs TRBV20-1 and TRBJ2-7; 8 bases match TRBD2. The CDR3 runs to 17 residues. Trimming cost V 5 bases and J 5 bases; bases outside gene matches: 20. Germline lookup yields CDR1 DFQATT and CDR2 SNEGSKA (reference sequence). The CDR3 region is CSASSWVAGKSSNEQYF. The CDR3 region has the DNA TGCAGTGCTTCAAGTTGGGTAGCGGGAAAGTCCTCAAACGAGCAGTACTTC.

Comments on this clonotype: One end of the junction fails to match germline, which may point to a read error. The J gene is TRBJ1-1, the V gene TRBV6-6, with D tentatively TRBD1 (5 bases). The germline CDR1 and CDR2 sequences are MNHNY and SVGAGI (reference sequence). The CDR3 is 15 residues long. The CDR3 reads CASKNNRGLNTGAFF. CDR3 nucleotides: TGTGCCAGCAAAAACAATCGGGGCCTGAACACTGGAGCTTTCTTT.

This clonotype was seen a single time. The rearrangement joins TRBV4-1 to TRBJ2-1; D is ambiguous. In germline, CDR1 is MGHRA, CDR2 YSYEKL. V lost 0 bases and J lost 15, with 12 bases in between. The CDR3 is 12 residues long. CDR3 coding DNA: TGCGCCAGCAGCCAAGATGGCGAAATGGCGTTCTTC. It is translated as CASSQDGEMAFF.

The rearrangement uses TRBV6-1 and TRBJ2-7; D not resolved. V lost 1 base to trimming and J lost 6 bases, with 13 bases between them. In germline, CDR1 is MNHNS, CDR2 SASEGT. This CDR3 has 14 residues. For the CDR3, the DNA is TGTGCCAGCAGTGAAGGGTCATTGGTATCCGAGCAGTACTTC. Translated: CASSEGSLVSEQYF.

This clonotype has only a few counts. The chain links TRBV6-4 to TRBJ2-3, with 13 nucleotides matching TRBD2. This CDR3 comprises 17 residues. V gave up 0 bases and J gave up 1 base; unmatched junction bases: 1. Per the germline V gene, CDR1 is MRHNA and CDR2 is SNTAGT. CDR3 DNA sequence: TGTGCCAGCAGTGACTCAACTAGCGGGGGGGGCACAGATACGCAGTATTTT. Encoded protein: CASSDSTSGGGTDTQYF.

The CDR3: CSGGDGIEETQYF. The CDR3 DNA follows: TGCAGTGGAGGAGACGGCATCGAAGAGACCCAGTACTTC. This chain joins TRBV20-1 and TRBJ2-5; D is undetermined. V was cut by 7 bases and J by 3 bases, with 15 bases left in between. Germline loops: CDR1 DFQATT, CDR2 SNEGSKA (reference sequence). The CDR3 is 13 residues long.

The chain employs TRBV19 and TRBJ2-3; TRBD1 might be the D (6 bases). V was shortened by 1 base and J by 1 base, with 12 bases between the two germline ends. Per the germline V gene, CDR1 is LNHDA and CDR2 is SQIVND (reference sequence). The CDR3 sequence is 16 residues long. As DNA, the CDR3 is TGTGCCAGTAGTATAGGGTCCAGGGGAGGCACAGATACGCAGTATTTT. Amino acid sequence: CASSIGSRGGTDTQYF.